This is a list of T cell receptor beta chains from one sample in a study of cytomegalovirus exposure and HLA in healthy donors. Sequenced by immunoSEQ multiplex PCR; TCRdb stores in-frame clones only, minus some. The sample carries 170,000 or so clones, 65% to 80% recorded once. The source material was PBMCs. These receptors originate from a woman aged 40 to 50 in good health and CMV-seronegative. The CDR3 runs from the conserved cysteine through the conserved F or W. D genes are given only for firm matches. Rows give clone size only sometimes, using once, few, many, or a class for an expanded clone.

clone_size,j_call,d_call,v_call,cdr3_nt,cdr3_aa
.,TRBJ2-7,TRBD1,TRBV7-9,TGTGCCAGCAGCAGCCCGGGACAGGGGGCACACGAGCAGTACTTC,CASSSPGQGAHEQYF
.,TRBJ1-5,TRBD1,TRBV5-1,TGCGCCAGCAGTCGGGACAGGGGCAGTCAGCCCCAGCATTTT,CASSRDRGSQPQHF
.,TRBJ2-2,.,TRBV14,TGTGCCAGCAGCCAGGGGGGATCCTCGGGGATAACCGGGGAGCTGTTTTTT,CASSQGGSSGITGELFF
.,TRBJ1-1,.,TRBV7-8,TGTGCCAGCAGCTTAGACAGATCTGAAGCTTTCTTT,CASSLDRSEAFF
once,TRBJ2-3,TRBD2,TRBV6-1,TGTGCCAGCAGTGAAGTGCTGGGGCGGGGGGGTGCAGATACGCAGTATTTT,CASSEVLGRGGADTQYF
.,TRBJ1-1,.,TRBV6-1,TGTGCCAGCAGTGGAGCCCCAGGGAGGGGCCTCGGAACTGAAGCTTTCTTT,CASSGAPGRGLGTEAFF
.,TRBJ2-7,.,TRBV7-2,TGTGCCAGCAGCCTATCCCCGGGCTACGAGCAGTACTTC,CASSLSPGYEQYF
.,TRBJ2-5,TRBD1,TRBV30,TGTGCCTCGGGACAGAAACAAGAGACCCAGTACTTC,CASGQKQETQYF
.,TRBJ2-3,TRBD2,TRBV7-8,TGTGCCAGCAGAACGGGGGGAACAGATACGCAGTATTTT,CASRTGGTDTQYF
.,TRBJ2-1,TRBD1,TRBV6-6,TGTGCCAGCAGTCGACCGAGGACAGGAGCATACAATGAGCAGTTCTTC,CASSRPRTGAYNEQFF
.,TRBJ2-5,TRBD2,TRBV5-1,TGCGCCAGCTCCGGCGGGGGTGGGACGCCCAAAGAGACCCAGTACTTC,CASSGGGGTPKETQYF
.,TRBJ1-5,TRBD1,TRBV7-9,TGTGCCAGCAGCTCAACAGGGGAAAATCAGCCCCAGCATTTT,CASSSTGENQPQHF
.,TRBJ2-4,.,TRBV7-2,TGTGCCAGCAGCTTTTCAGGTGTCGACATTCAGTACTTC,CASSFSGVDIQYF
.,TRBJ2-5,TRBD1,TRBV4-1,TGCGCCAGCAGCCCCATTGGGGCACAGGGGCAAGAGACCCAGTACTTC,CASSPIGAQGQETQYF
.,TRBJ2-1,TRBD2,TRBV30,TGTGCCTGGAGTCAGGGCCTAGCGGGAGGGCCAGGCGATGAGCAGTTCTTC,CAWSQGLAGGPGDEQFF
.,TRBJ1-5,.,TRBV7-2,TGTGCCAGCAGCTTAGAGGGGCCGGGGGGCAATCAGCCCCAGCATTTT,CASSLEGPGGNQPQHF
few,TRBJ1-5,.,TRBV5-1,TGCGCCAGCAGCTTGGAGGGGGGGAATCAGCCCCAGCATTTT,CASSLEGGNQPQHF
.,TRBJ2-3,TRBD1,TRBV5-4,TGTGCCAGCAGCTTGGGGACAGGTAAAGATACGCAGTATTTT,CASSLGTGKDTQYF
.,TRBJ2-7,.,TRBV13,TGTGCCAGCAGCCTTCGGGGGGCAGGACAGAGGTACGAGCAGTACTTC,CASSLRGAGQRYEQYF
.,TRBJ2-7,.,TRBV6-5,TGTGCCAGCAGTTACAGGGGGTGGAACGAGCAGTACTTC,CASSYRGWNEQYF
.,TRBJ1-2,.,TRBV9,TGTGCCAGCAGCGTAGTTGACGGCCCCCAGAGGGTAATATATGGCTACACCTTC,CASSVVDGPQRVIYGYTF
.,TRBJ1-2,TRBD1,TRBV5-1,TGCGCCAGCAGACGAGGGACAGTTAACTATGGCTACACCTTC,CASRRGTVNYGYTF
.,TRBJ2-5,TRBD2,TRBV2,TGTGCCAGCAGAGGGACTAGCGGGGTCCGGGAGACCCAGTACTTC,CASRGTSGVRETQYF
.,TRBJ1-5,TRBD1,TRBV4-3,TGCGCCAGCAGCCAAGGGACAGGGGTAGGGGAGCCCCAGCATTTT,CASSQGTGVGEPQHF
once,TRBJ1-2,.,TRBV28,TGTGCCAGCAGGCTAGGAAAGCAGGGATCGGGTGGGATCGTAGAATATGGCTACACCTTC,CASRLGKQGSGGIVEYGYTF
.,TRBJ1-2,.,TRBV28,TGTGCCAGCAGTTTAGGGGGCAGGCCTATCGGCTACACCTTC,CASSLGGRPIGYTF
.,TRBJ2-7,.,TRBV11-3,TGTGCCAGCAGCTCCCTCAGGGGAAGCTACGAGCAGTACTTC,CASSSLRGSYEQYF
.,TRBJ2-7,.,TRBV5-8,TGTGCCAGCAGCCCCTTGGGGCGGGGGCGGGTCGAGCAGTACTTC,CASSPLGRGRVEQYF
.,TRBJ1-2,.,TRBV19,TGTGCCAGTAGTATGCAGGGGCGGGTTGGCTACACCTTC,CASSMQGRVGYTF
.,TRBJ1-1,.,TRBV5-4,TGTGCCAGCAGCTTGATGGGGCGCCCCCCAAGTAACACTGAAGCTTTCTTT,CASSLMGRPPSNTEAFF
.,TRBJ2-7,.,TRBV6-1,TGTGCCAGCAGTGCCAGCGGCACCTCCTACGAGCAGTACTTC,CASSASGTSYEQYF
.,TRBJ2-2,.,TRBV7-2,TGTGCCAGCAGCTTAGGTGGAGGGCCGGCAGGGGAGCTGTTTTTT,CASSLGGGPAGELFF
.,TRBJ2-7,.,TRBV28,TGTGCCAGCACCCCATCGGGGTACGAGCAGTACTTC,CASTPSGYEQYF
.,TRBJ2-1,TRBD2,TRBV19,TGTGCCAGTAGAATTAGCGGGGCCTCCTACAATGAGCAGTTCTTC,CASRISGASYNEQFF
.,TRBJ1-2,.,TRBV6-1,TGTGCCTGCTTCCCCCTAACGCCTGGTTATGGCTACACCTTC,CACFPLTPGYGYTF
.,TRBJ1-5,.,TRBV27,TGTGCCAGCAGTTTCCCCTCTAGACAGTTTAATCAGCCCCAGCATTTT,CASSFPSRQFNQPQHF
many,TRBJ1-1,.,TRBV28,TGTGCCAGCAGTTTGTCAGGGTGGGACACTGAAGCTTTCTTT,CASSLSGWDTEAFF
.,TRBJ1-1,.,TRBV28,TGTGCCAGCAGTGCCGTGGGGAGCACTGAAGCTTTCTTT,CASSAVGSTEAFF
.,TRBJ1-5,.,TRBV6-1,TGTGCCAGCAGTGAAAGGGGGAGTAGCAATCAGCCCCAGCATTTT,CASSERGSSNQPQHF
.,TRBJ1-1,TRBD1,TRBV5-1,TGCGCCAGCAGCTTGGAACCAGGGGGCATTACTGAAGCTTTCTTT,CASSLEPGGITEAFF
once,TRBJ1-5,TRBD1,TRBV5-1,TGCGCCAGCAGCTCGGGACAGGGGGTAAGGTATAGCAATCAGCCCCAGCATTTT,CASSSGQGVRYSNQPQHF
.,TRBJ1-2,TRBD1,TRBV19,TGTGCCAGTAGGACAGGGACAGGAGCATTCTATGGCTACACCTTC,CASRTGTGAFYGYTF
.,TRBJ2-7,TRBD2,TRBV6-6,TGTGCCAGCAGGAGTAGCGGGGCCTTGGGTCTCTACGAGCAGTACTTC,CASRSSGALGLYEQYF
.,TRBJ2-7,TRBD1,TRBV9,TGTGCCAGCAGCCCCGGGACAGGGTTTATCTCCCTCAATAACTACGAGCAGTACTTC,CASSPGTGFISLNNYEQYF
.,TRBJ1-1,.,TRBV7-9,TGTTCCAGCAGCCGAGACAGGAGGATGAACACTGAAGCTTTCTTT,CSSSRDRRMNTEAFF
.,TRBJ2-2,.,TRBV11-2,TGTGCCAGCAGCAAGGCGGGGGCCACCGGGGAGCTGTTTTTT,CASSKAGATGELFF
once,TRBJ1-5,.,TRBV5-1,TGCGCCAGCAGCTTGGCCGGCGGTTTGGGTCAGCCCCAGCATTTT,CASSLAGGLGQPQHF
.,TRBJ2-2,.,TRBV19,TGTGCCAGTAGTTTTTCCGGGACTGGGACCGGGGAGCTGTTTTTT,CASSFSGTGTGELFF
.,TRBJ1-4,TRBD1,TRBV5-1,TGCGCCAGCAGCTTGACCGGGACAGGGAAAGAAAAACTGTTTTTT,CASSLTGTGKEKLFF
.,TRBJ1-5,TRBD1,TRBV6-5,TGTGCCAGCAGTTTCGGGACAGGGGGCAATCAGCCCCAGCATTTT,CASSFGTGGNQPQHF
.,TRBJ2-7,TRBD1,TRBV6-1,TGTGCCAGCAGCGGACACAGGGGGCTAAACGAGCAGTACTTC,CASSGHRGLNEQYF
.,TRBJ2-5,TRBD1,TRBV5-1,TGCGCCAGCAGCGGGGGGTTGGGGACAGGGGGCCAAGAGACCCAGTACTTC,CASSGGLGTGGQETQYF
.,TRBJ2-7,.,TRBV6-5,TGTGCCAGCAGTTACGGGGGGGCTAACTACGAGCAGTACTTC,CASSYGGANYEQYF